This TCR beta chain was sequenced in a study of shared T cell receptors in the human thymus (dated by TCRdb to about 2021). Notes on the research overall: The study examined how self-reactive, shared T-cell receptor alpha chains are generated in the human thymus.

Comment on this clone: There is no known antigen for this receptor. It has no much larger one-base neighbor in the sample; base qualities were not kept.

The germline V gene yields LGHNA for CDR1 and YNFKEQ for CDR2. V lost 4 bases and J lost 1 base; the stretch between them is 19 bases long. The CDR3 has 17 amino acids, counting the end cysteine and phenylalanine. Of the read, only the CDR3 DNA is kept; its 51 bases are in frame from base 1. Preparation of the library involved the immunoSEQ multiplex PCR assay. Held by TCRdb, this immuneACCESS table contains in-frame sequences only and omits some clones. Under half of the omission traces to an unresolved V gene where checked; the cause of the rest is unknown. This sample comprises about 610,000 clones, roughly 90% of them detected only once. The ten largest clones add up to about 0.01% of the sample. The same specimen was also included in a second study, on human thymus T cells. From the second report: Donors were immunologically healthy infants undergoing open corrective cardiac surgery for congenital heart defects in Finland. Thymus tissue was collected as surgical resects that were removed during corrective cardiac surgery. V and J gene segment usage appeared biased in both thymic and peripheral blood repertoires. According to the related research, thymic TCR repertoires were highly overlapping among unrelated individuals. The study used roughly eight infant thymus samples plus four related peripheral blood samples to characterize TCR alpha and beta repertoires. The infant donors were about 7 to 244 days old, and the cohort included several males and a couple of females. After being mechanically released from the tissue, thymocytes were kept at -70 degrees C in pellets of about 8.5-32 million cells. Genomic DNA was extracted from frozen cell pellets with a QIAsymphony instrument. Using the immunoSEQ multiplex PCR assay, the TCRB and TCRAD loci were amplified from a standardized quantity of quality-controlled genomic DNA. The V(D)J region was spanned by amplicons of a length sufficient to cover the CDR3 and to identify V and J genes. Amplicon sequencing was performed on an Illumina platform through the commercial immunoSEQ service. Corrections for primer bias and sequencing errors followed previously described methods, while TCRAD and TCRB definitions were based on the IMGT database. The repertoires were analysed using immunoSEQ Analyzer 3.0 and VDJTools for basic statistics, V/J segment usage, diversity estimates, rarefaction and pairwise overlap. Chao1, ChaoE, Efron-Thisted, Shannon and inverse Simpson indices were used to estimate diversity, which was also estimated on datasets down-sampled to the smallest sample. Repertoire overlap was determined by strict matching of CDR3 nucleotide sequence, V gene and J gene, and Jaccard-based multidimensional scaling clustering was applied. On average, thymus samples yielded hundreds of thousands of unique TCRB clonotypes, whereas blood samples yielded around 88,000.

The V and J genes are TRBV4-2 and TRBJ1-1; the D gene is possibly TRBD1, with 6 bases matching. The sample was thymocytes. The receptor comes from a boy younger than two with a congenital heart defect. Donor details come from another sample of the same person, matched by shared clones. The DNA is TGTGCCAGCAGCCCAGGGGCGGTACGGTTTGGGAACACTGAAGCTTTCTTT. The translation is CASSPGAVRFGNTEAFF.